This entry is about one TCR beta chain. Its antigen has not been determined. No base qualities exist here, and no much larger clone lies one base off it. This entry is derived from a study of OX40 agonist ivuxolimab in advanced cancers. Regarding the research as a whole: Ivuxolimab was a fully human IgG2 agonistic monoclonal antibody targeting the costimulatory receptor OX40 (CD134). Intravenous ivuxolimab was administered to patients every 2 weeks at six dose levels: 0.01, 0.1, 0.3, 1.5, 3 and 10 mg/kg. In the dose-escalation cohort, more than 75% of patients were male, and the mean age was around 60 years, with a range of about 23 to 90. Of the roughly 53 patients in dose escalation, some 19 had hepatocellular carcinoma, roughly 15 had melanoma, 9 had renal cell carcinoma and 9 had head and neck cancer. Peripheral TCRbeta sequencing was intended to test whether TCR sequence diversity was altered and clonal T-cell expansion was caused by ivuxolimab. The monotherapy dose-escalation portion (N of about 57 patients) of the phase I ivuxolimab trial is reported in the paper. Three dose-escalation patients achieved partial responses, one with hepatocellular carcinoma and two with cutaneous melanoma. Patients were allowed to have had prior anti-PD-1, anti-PD-L1 or anti-CTLA-4 therapy, and 40% of the dose-escalation patients had been treated with checkpoint inhibitors. Study-level results and caveats: At doses from 0.1 to 3.0 mg/kg, clonal expansion was seen in both CD4+ and CD8+ blood T cells between baseline and week 6. After ivuxolimab, expanded clones were on average more numerous among CD8+ T cells than among CD4+ T cells. Low levels of normalized T-cell clonal expansion were also shown by some nonresponding patients. In the 0.1-3.0 mg/kg groups, partial responders were among the patients with the lowest normalized peripheral clonal expansion, particularly in CD8+ T cells. Antigen specificity was not determined for the clonally expanded peripheral T cells.

Its CDR3 holds 15 amino acids, cysteine through phenylalanine. The CDR3 DNA has 45 bases and is translated from base 1. From V the trimming removes 11 bases and from J it removes 3 bases, while the gene matches leave 15 bases of the junction unaccounted for. Looking up the germline V gene yields CDR1 ENHRY and CDR2 SYGVKD. Patients with autoimmune disease history or receiving systemic immunosuppression were excluded from the trial. In every dose cohort, peripheral blood was drawn for TCR sequencing at baseline, cycle 4 day 1, and cycle 7 day 1. Samples came from an open-label, multicenter, first-in-human phase I dose-escalation trial of ivuxolimab. Adults with locally advanced or metastatic melanoma, renal cell carcinoma, hepatocellular carcinoma or head and neck squamous cell carcinoma were enrolled in the trial. Before TCR sequencing, CD4+ T cells and CD8+ T cells were sorted from peripheral blood as separate populations.

To sequence the TCRbeta CDR3 region, genomic DNA was isolated from the sorted cells. TCRbeta CDR3 regions were sequenced using the immunoSEQ Assay. TCRdb took over this immuneACCESS table, retaining in-frame rearrangements with V and J assigned. Such tables are incomplete; in checked studies, under half of the missing clones stem from an unresolved V gene, and the remainder is unexplained. The sample table records roughly 75,000 clones; about nine tenths of these occur just once. The top ten hold 6.2% of the sample. Recombination joined TRBV10-3 with TRBJ2-7, with 8 bases matching TRBD2. The sample here was CD4+ or CD8+ T cells sorted from blood, taken in a trial of the OX40 agonist ivuxolimab. The sequence came from an adult with an advanced solid tumor such as melanoma, head and neck, liver or kidney cancer. CDR3 region: CAAREFSGSFYEQYF. The DNA is as follows: TGTGCCGCGAGAGAGTTCAGCGGGAGCTTCTACGAGCAGTACTTC.